The clone carrying this T cell receptor beta chain came up a few times. Its antigen is currently unknown. This CDR3 is built from 20 residues. Trimming cost V 1 base and J 4 bases; bases outside gene matches: 11. Amplified regions were TCR beta CDR3 sequences from RNA transcripts. TCR CDR3 regions were first amplified by RT-PCR with HTBI primers. One entry per CDR3 protein, called by TCRdb with MiXCR from the multiplex PCR reads. Among nearly 600,000 distinct CDR3 sequences listed, 13% to 15% were seen once. The sample comes from a study of T cells in Graves' hyperthyroidism and ophthalmopathy. General observations from the study: Most thyroid clonotypes with frequency above 0.001 were detected in blood. Before onset, ophthalmopathy was predicted by the model a median roughly six months earlier.

The V call is TRBV12-3 or TRBV12-4, the J call TRBJ2-6, with 12 positions matching TRBD2. The sample taken for sequencing was blood. This receptor was identified in a woman aged 18-29 years with Graves' ophthalmopathy. CDR3 protein: CASSLGGLAGRLAGANVLTF. CDR3 sequence (DNA): TGTGCCAGCAGTTTAGGAGGACTAGCGGGAAGGTTGGCCGGGGCCAACGTCCTGACTTTC.